This T cell receptor (beta chain) derives from a study of shared clonotypes between healthy human individuals. Using immunoSEQ multiplex PCR, the repertoire was profiled, and TCRdb retains in-frame clones only, with some absent. The table shows roughly 2,500,000 clones, with roughly 93% occurring only once. The CDR3 loop spans 11 amino acids. Trimming pared 1 base from V and 1 base from J, leaving 2 bases between. Germline V CDR1 and CDR2: DFQATT, SNEGSKA (reference sequence). This clone was detected only once. This sample includes further DNA sequences coding for the same CDR3. This TCR was recovered from a man younger than 30 in good health. Some clones in this sample may be carry-over from other donors' samples. J is TRBJ2-7 and V is TRBV20-1; no reliable D call. Sequences were obtained from naive CD4+ T cells from PBMCs. The subset denotes: CD45RA+ positively selected. The CDR3 DNA is TGCAGTGCTAGAGGTTCCTACGAGCAGTACTTC. This sequence encodes CSARGSYEQYF.